Listed below are T cell receptor beta chains from one sample, sequenced in a study of identical twins. TCRdb itself ran the 5' RACE reads through MiXCR, one entry per CDR3 protein. Of about 570,000 distinct CDR3 sequences listed, around 9.6% are singletons. These same data were also listed under a study on yellow fever vaccine responses in identical twins.

The sequencing sample was made of PBMCs. These receptors were collected from a woman under 30 in good health. Both conserved end residues are part of each CDR3. The D gene is left open where the match is weak. Clone size is not always given. Where it is, it says once, few, many or a class for expanded clones.

d_gene	v_gene	j_gene	abundance	CDR3nt	CDR3aa
TRBD1	TRBV27	TRBJ2-7	few	TGTGCCAGCAGTTTTGTACAGGGGGGCGACGAGCAGTACTTC	CASSFVQGGDEQYF
-	TRBV4-3	TRBJ2-7	-	TGCGCCAGCAGCCCAGCCCACTCCGAAGCCTACTACGAGCAGTACTTC	CASSPAHSEAYYEQYF
TRBD2	TRBV11-1	TRBJ2-7	-	TGTGCCAGCAGCCCAACTTTAGAAACTAGCGGGAGGACCTACGGGGAGCAGTACTTC	CASSPTLETSGRTYGEQYF
-	TRBV7-2	TRBJ2-7	few	TGTGCCAGCAGCCTGGAGTCCTCCTCCTCCTACGAGCAGTACTTC	CASSLESSSSYEQYF
-	TRBV28	TRBJ2-7	-	TGTGCCAGCGGTCTTTTGGGAGTTTACGAGCAGTACTTC	CASGLLGVYEQYF
-	TRBV15	TRBJ2-1	few	TGTGCCACCAGCAGTACCTGGGGGGTTCAAGAGCAGTTCTTC	CATSSTWGVQEQFF
TRBD2	TRBV5-1	TRBJ2-1	many	TGCGCCAGCAGCTCCGGGACTAGCGGGATAGATGAGCAGTTCTTC	CASSSGTSGIDEQFF
TRBD2	TRBV4-3	TRBJ2-3	many	TGCGCCAGCAGCCTCCGACTAGCGGGAAACACAGATACGCAGTATTTT	CASSLRLAGNTDTQYF
-	TRBV7-6	TRBJ2-1	-	TGTGCCAGCAGCTCCCGCTTTCCGGACCAAGCCAATGAGCAGTTCTTC	CASSSRFPDQANEQFF
-	TRBV6-5	TRBJ2-3	-	TGTGCCACTAAAAGATTGGGAGAGCAGTATTTT	CATKRLGEQYF
TRBD2	TRBV6-1	TRBJ2-3	-	TGTGCCAGCAGTCAAAAGGGACTAGCGGGATTAGATACGCAGTATTTT	CASSQKGLAGLDTQYF
-	TRBV27	TRBJ2-3	many	TGTGCCAGCTCTGGACCAAACACAGATACGCAGTATTTT	CASSGPNTDTQYF
-	TRBV28	TRBJ1-1	-	TGTGCCAGCACTCCGCCCAGGGGATCGGGCACTGAAGCTTTCTTT	CASTPPRGSGTEAFF
TRBD1	TRBV2	TRBJ2-7	few	TGTGCCAGCATGGGGACAGGATCCTACGAGCAGTACTTC	CASMGTGSYEQYF
-	TRBV12-3/TRBV12-4	TRBJ2-5	-	TGTGCCAGCATGAGGGAGTTGACCCAGTACTTC	CASMRELTQYF
TRBD2	TRBV6-6	TRBJ2-2	many	TGTGCCACCCAGCGGGGCGGGGAGCTGTTTTTT	CATQRGGELFF
TRBD1	TRBV5-4	TRBJ1-1	many	TGTGCCAGCAGGACAGGGGAAGGTAACACTGAAGCTTTCTTT	CASRTGEGNTEAFF
TRBD2	TRBV28	TRBJ2-7	-	TGTGCCAGCAGTTCCACAGGGCTAGCGGGGCCCTACGAGCAGTACTTC	CASSSTGLAGPYEQYF
-	TRBV4-1	TRBJ2-7	-	TGCGCCAGCAGCCAAGTGGGTAGGGGTTCAGTTTCCTACGAGCAGTACTTC	CASSQVGRGSVSYEQYF
-	TRBV7-9	TRBJ2-1	-	TGTGCCAGCAGCTCACTGTCGGACTACAATGAGCAGTTCTTC	CASSSLSDYNEQFF
-	TRBV10-3	TRBJ1-1	-	TGTGCCATCAGTGAGGCCGGGAGTAGTAGTGAAGCTTTCTTT	CAISEAGSSSEAFF
-	TRBV4-3	TRBJ2-3	-	TGCGCCAGCAGCCAAGGTGGCCTCACAGATACGCAGTATTTT	CASSQGGLTDTQYF
-	TRBV6-1	TRBJ2-7	few	TGTGCCAGCAGCCAGGGAGGGGGTCCCGAGCAGTACTTC	CASSQGGGPEQYF
-	TRBV7-3	TRBJ2-5	few	TGTGCCAGCAGCTTAACCCAGGGGGGGTTAGAGACCCAGTACTTC	CASSLTQGGLETQYF
TRBD1	TRBV14	TRBJ2-3	many	TGTGCCAGCAGCCAAGATACACAGGGGGTCACAGATACGCAGTATTTT	CASSQDTQGVTDTQYF
TRBD2	TRBV29-1	TRBJ2-2	many	TGCAGCGCCCTTGGGCAGGAGCGGGGCGGGGAGCTGTTTTTT	CSALGQERGGELFF
-	TRBV29-1	TRBJ2-7	many	TGCAGCGTTGAAGTGGGGGTATACGAGCAGTACTTC	CSVEVGVYEQYF
TRBD1	TRBV20-1	TRBJ2-7	many	TGCAGTGCCCAAAGACAGGGTCCCTACGAGCAGTACTTC	CSAQRQGPYEQYF
-	TRBV10-3	TRBJ2-1	few	TGTGCCATCAGTGTTGCCTCCTACAATGAGCAGTTCTTC	CAISVASYNEQFF
-	TRBV2	TRBJ2-5	many	TGTGCCAGCAGTGAACAAGAGACCCAGTACTTC	CASSEQETQYF
-	TRBV20-1	TRBJ2-7	many	TGCAGTGCTAAGGGGGGCAGTATCTACGAGCAGTACTTC	CSAKGGSIYEQYF
TRBD1	TRBV11-2	TRBJ2-7	-	TGTGCCAGCAGCAGAACCGGGACAGGGGTATACGAGCAGTACTTC	CASSRTGTGVYEQYF
TRBD2	TRBV5-4	TRBJ2-7	-	TGTGCCAGCAGGGGCAGGGAGGGCTACGAGCAGTACTTC	CASRGREGYEQYF
-	TRBV4-1	TRBJ2-3	-	TGCGCCAGCAGCGCCCGGGACCACACAGATACGCAGTATTTT	CASSARDHTDTQYF
-	TRBV12-3/TRBV12-4	TRBJ1-2	many	TGTGCCAGCAGCGTCAGGGTTGGCTACACCTTC	CASSVRVGYTF
-	TRBV5-1	TRBJ1-1	few	TGCGCCAGCAGCTTCAGGGGTCATGAAGCTTTCTTT	CASSFRGHEAFF
-	TRBV30	TRBJ2-1	few	TGTGCCCTAAGCCGGGTCACCTTACACCATGAGCAGTTCTTC	CALSRVTLHHEQFF
TRBD2	TRBV20-1	TRBJ2-2	-	TGCAGTGCTAGGGAGACTAGCGGGGGCGGCACCGGGGAGCTGTTTTTT	CSARETSGGGTGELFF
-	TRBV7-9	TRBJ2-1	few	TGTGCCAGCAGCCTAGCCCTGACGGATCACAATGAGCAGTTCTTC	CASSLALTDHNEQFF
TRBD1	TRBV20-1	TRBJ2-7	few	TGCAGTGCTAGATCCCCTTCGGGACAGGGGGCGCCGGGGTACTTC	CSARSPSGQGAPGYF
TRBD2	TRBV11-2	TRBJ2-3	-	TGTGCCAGCAGCCCGTCGGGAGCGGGAGGTCGGGATACGCAGTATTTT	CASSPSGAGGRDTQYF
-	TRBV15	TRBJ1-1	-	TGTGCCACCAGCCGTGGGGGGGGCACTGAAGCTTTCTTT	CATSRGGGTEAFF
-	TRBV2	TRBJ2-7	-	TGTGCCAGCAATCGTTTGTTCCGGGAGCAGTACTTC	CASNRLFREQYF
TRBD2	TRBV20-1	TRBJ2-7	few	TGCAGTGCTAGAGATTTCCTAGCGGCAGCCTACGAGCAGTACTTC	CSARDFLAAAYEQYF
TRBD2	TRBV5-1	TRBJ2-2	-	TGCGCCAGCAGCAGACAAGCGGGAGAGTCTTCGAACACCGGGGAGCTGTTTTTT	CASSRQAGESSNTGELFF
-	TRBV19	TRBJ2-1	few	TGTGCCAGTAGTCCGCCGGGCGCGGTTGAGCAGTTCTTC	CASSPPGAVEQFF
-	TRBV29-1	TRBJ2-5	-	TGCAGCGTTGTGGGCAGGGAGGTCAGGGAGACCCAGTACTTC	CSVVGREVRETQYF
TRBD1	TRBV6-2/TRBV6-3	TRBJ2-2	many	TGTGCCAGCAAACAGGGGGCCACCGGGGAGCTGTTTTTT	CASKQGATGELFF
-	TRBV14	TRBJ1-1	-	TGTGCCAGCAGCCAAGGATTGGGGCACACTGAAGCTTTCTTT	CASSQGLGHTEAFF
TRBD2	TRBV18	TRBJ2-1	few	TGTGCCAGCTCACCACTCGAGACAGCGGGATTCTACAATGAGCAGTTCTTC	CASSPLETAGFYNEQFF
-	TRBV20-1	TRBJ1-4	few	TGCAGTGCTAAGGGGACCAATAATGAAAAACTGTTTTTT	CSAKGTNNEKLFF
-	TRBV11-2	TRBJ2-7	-	TGTGCCAGCAGCTTCCTGGGGGTCTCCTACGAGCAGTACTTC	CASSFLGVSYEQYF
-	TRBV5-1	TRBJ2-7	-	TGCGCCAGCAGCGACATAGAGGGGGGGTACGACGAGCAGTACTTC	CASSDIEGGYDEQYF
TRBD1	TRBV12-3/TRBV12-4	TRBJ1-1	many	TGTGCCAGCACCCCGGACAGGGGGTACACTGAAGCTTTCTTT	CASTPDRGYTEAFF
-	TRBV28	TRBJ2-7	-	TGTGCCAGCAGTTCACAACGGCCCTACGAGCAGTACTTC	CASSSQRPYEQYF
TRBD1	TRBV7-2	TRBJ1-5	-	TGTGCCAGCAGCTTAGGACAGGGGTTCAATCAGCCCCAGCATTTT	CASSLGQGFNQPQHF